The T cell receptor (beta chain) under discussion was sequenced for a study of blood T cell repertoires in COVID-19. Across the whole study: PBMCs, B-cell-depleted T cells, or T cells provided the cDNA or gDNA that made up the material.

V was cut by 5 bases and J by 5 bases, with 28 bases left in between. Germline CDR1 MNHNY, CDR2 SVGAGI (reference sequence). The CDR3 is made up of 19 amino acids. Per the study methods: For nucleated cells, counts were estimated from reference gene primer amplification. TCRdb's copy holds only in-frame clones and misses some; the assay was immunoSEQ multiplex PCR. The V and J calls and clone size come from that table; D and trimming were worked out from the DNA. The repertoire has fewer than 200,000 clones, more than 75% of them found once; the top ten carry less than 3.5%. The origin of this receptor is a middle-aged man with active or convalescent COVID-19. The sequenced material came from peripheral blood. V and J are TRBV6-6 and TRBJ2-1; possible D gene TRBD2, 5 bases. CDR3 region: CASSPAGGRGLRLDNEQFF. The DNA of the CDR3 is TGTGCCAGCAGTCCCGCGGGCGGGCGAGGTTTGCGGCTGGACAATGAGCAGTTCTTC.